One and the same sample provided the 30 T cell receptor beta chains below, sequenced in a study of regulatory T cells in long-lasting Graves disease. Time point specified: persistent/refractory GD, antithyroid drugs over 5 years with positive TRAb. The TCR library was made from RNA extracted from PBMCs. Construction of the TCR beta libraries employed iRepertoire HTBI primers in conjunction with Arm-PCR of CDR3 regions. TCRdb called the multiplex PCR reads again in MiXCR, with one record for every CDR3 protein. Of hundreds of thousands of distinct CDR3 sequences detected, 25% to 35% appear once; the ten largest clones hold around 42%. Source: peripheral blood mononuclear cells (PBMCs), taken when the disease was refractory, from a patient treated with antithyroid drugs. Receptor source: a female donor with Graves disease.

In its sample, this clonotype was seen a few times. The rearrangement joins TRBV27 to TRBJ1-2; possibly TRBD1 for D (5 bases). CDR3 length equals 14 residues. Germline V lookup: CDR1 MNHEY, CDR2 SMNVEV (reference sequence). Trimming took 6 bases from V and 3 from J, leaving 14 bases between them. Here the CDR3 reads CASRTGTVHYGYTF. The CDR3, as DNA: TGTGCCAGCAGAACCGGGACGGTACACTATGGCTACACCTTC.

The gene calls are TRBV6-2 or TRBV6-3 and TRBJ1-6, with no clear D. Deletions cut 4 bases from V and 7 bases from J, with 8 bases between. The V gene's germline CDR1 is MNHEY and CDR2 SVGEGT. The CDR3 is 13 residues long. CDR3 nucleotide sequence: TGTGCCAGCAGTTTGCAGCCCAATTCACCCCTCCACTTT. It specifies CASSLQPNSPLHF.

This clonotype was seen a handful of times. The CDR3 DNA reads as TGCAGCGTTGAACGGGGGGCTATGAACACTGAAGCTTTCTTT. Encoded protein: CSVERGAMNTEAFF. The chain has TRBV29-1 and TRBJ1-1; TRBD1 might be the D (6 bases). The CDR3 runs to 14 residues. Trimming stripped 2 bases from V and 0 bases from J, with 10 bases between. Germline CDR1 and CDR2: SQVTM and ANQGSEA.

This clonotype occurred a few times. The V gene is TRBV6-5, the J gene TRBJ1-5, with a weak D call TRBD1 (5 bases). The CDR3 sequence is 14 residues long. Germline V CDR1 and CDR2: MNHEY, SVGAGI. Trimming removed 4 bases from V and 4 bases from J, with 11 bases in between. This chain's CDR3 is CASSSLDSNQPQHF. As DNA, the CDR3 is TGTGCCAGCAGTTCCCTTGACAGTAATCAGCCCCAGCATTTT.

The chain combines TRBV5-1 with TRBJ2-7; D might be TRBD1 or TRBD2, each matching 5 bases. The germline V gene encodes CDR1 SGHRS and CDR2 YFSETQ. Trimming took 1 base from V and 6 from J, leaving 14 bases between them. The CDR3 runs 14 residues. The CDR3 spells CASSLSSGGSEQYF. CDR3 nucleotides: TGCGCCAGCAGCTTGAGTTCTGGGGGTTCCGAGCAGTACTTC.

The rearrangement joins TRBV3-1 to TRBJ2-5; D is uncertain. CDR3 length: 15 residues. CDR1 is LGHDT, CDR2 YNNKEL, per germline (reference sequence). Trimming cost V 0 bases and J 2 bases, with 10 bases left between them. The CDR3 reads CASSQEVTPQETQYF. CDR3 bases: TGTGCCAGCAGCCAAGAGGTGACCCCTCAAGAGACCCAGTACTTC.

The gene calls are TRBV7-9 and TRBJ1-1; no clear D gene. Trimming removed 8 bases from V and 1 base from J, with 11 bases in between. The CDR3 is 13 residues long. Germline V gene lookup returns CDR1 SEHNR and CDR2 FQNEAQ (reference sequence). The CDR3 loop reads CASSPSENTEAFF. In DNA, the CDR3 is TGTGCCAGCTCACCTTCCGAGAACACTGAAGCTTTCTTT. The full variable domain, in which reference TRBV7-9 and TRBJ1-1 provide the parts outside the CDR3, is DTGVSQNPRHKITKRGQNVTFRCDPISEHNRLYWYRQTLGQGPEFLTYFQNEAQLEKSRLLSDRFSAERPKGSFSTLEIQRTEQGDSAMYLCASSPSENTEAFFGQGTRLTVV.

V and J are TRBV27 and TRBJ1-6; D not certain. The CDR3 sequence is 16 residues long. Germline values: CDR1 MNHEY, CDR2 SMNVEV (reference sequence). Trimming stripped 1 base from V and 7 bases from J, with 14 bases between. Written as DNA, the CDR3 is TGTGCCAGCAGTTTATTTACCCCCTCGTCGAATTCACCCCTCCACTTT. Amino acid sequence: CASSLFTPSSNSPLHF.

This clonotype was seen a few times. The chain recombines TRBV10-3 with TRBJ1-2; 9 nucleotides line up with TRBD1. V shed 6 bases and J 4 bases; nucleotides not matched to a gene: 6. This CDR3 is 14 amino acids long. CDR1 is ENHRY and CDR2 is SYGVKD in the germline V gene. The CDR3 DNA reads as TGTGCCATCAGGGAACCGGGACAGGGCTATGGCTACACCTTC. It codes for CAIREPGQGYGYTF.

The chain carries TRBV20-1 and TRBJ2-7; the match to TRBD2 covers 9 bases. The trim removed 3 bases at V and 2 bases at J, leaving 5 bases unmatched. Germline CDR1 and CDR2: DFQATT and SNEGSKA (reference sequence). The CDR3 consists of 14 residues. As DNA, the CDR3 is TGCAGTGCTAGTCGGACTAGCGAAACCTACGAGCAGTACTTC. Amino acid sequence: CSASRTSETYEQYF.

This clonotype was seen only a few times. This chain uses TRBV30 with TRBJ1-1; D possibly corresponds to TRBD1 (5 bases). Germline CDR1 is GTSNPN and CDR2 is SVGIG (reference sequence). The CDR3 extends over 11 amino acids. The ends were cut back, 8 bases at V and 7 bases at J, with 14 bases in the middle. The CDR3 bases are TGTGCCGAAATCGGGGGATTTGAAGCTTTCTTT. Protein product: CAEIGGFEAFF.

The chain carries TRBV7-9 and TRBJ2-3; no clear D. In germline, CDR1 is SEHNR, CDR2 FQNEAQ (reference sequence). Trimming cost V 7 bases and J 4 bases, with 12 bases left between them. The CDR3 contains 13 residues. The CDR3 coding sequence is TGTGCCAGCACAGGCCTCACACCAGATACGCAGTATTTT. Translating gives CASTGLTPDTQYF. The full variable domain, its missing parts supplied by reference TRBV7-9 and TRBJ2-3, is DTGVSQNPRHKITKRGQNVTFRCDPISEHNRLYWYRQTLGQGPEFLTYFQNEAQLEKSRLLSDRFSAERPKGSFSTLEIQRTEQGDSAMYLCASTGLTPDTQYFGPGTRLTVL.

The chain uses TRBV2 and TRBJ1-6; D unclear. V was clipped by 6 bases and J by 8 bases, with 11 bases between them. CDR3 length equals 13 residues. Germline CDR1 and CDR2: SNHLY and FYNNEI. The CDR3 region has the DNA TGTGCCAGCAGGACCGGACCCGATTCACCCCTCCACTTT. It encodes CASRTGPDSPLHF.

The chain is built from TRBV28 and TRBJ2-2; D possibly matches TRBD1 or TRBD2 (6 bases each). CDR1 and CDR2 from the germline V gene are MDHEN and SYDVKM. The CDR3 extends over 15 amino acids. The ends were cut back, 2 bases at V and 6 bases at J, with 13 bases in the middle. CDR3 nucleotide sequence: TGTGCCAGCAGTTTAAGGGGGGCTCGGGCCGGGGAGCTGTTTTTT. Its translation: CASSLRGARAGELFF.

This clonotype was observed a handful of times. The chain joins TRBV11-2 to TRBJ2-3; 10 bases are a match to TRBD2. J gave up 6 bases and V 5 bases, and 8 bases lay outside the gene matches. In germline, CDR1 is SGHAT, CDR2 FQNNGV. The CDR3 length is 15 residues. CDR3 nucleotides: TGTGCCAGCAGCAGGAGCGGGAGGGCCCCGGATACGCAGTATTTT. It encodes CASSRSGRAPDTQYF.

There are a few counts of this clonotype. The chain couples TRBV20-1 to TRBJ2-7; 9 bases fit TRBD2. CDR3 length: 16 residues. The V segment lost 0 bases and the J segment 2 bases; nucleotides outside the gene matches: 8. Looked up from germline, CDR1 is DFQATT and CDR2 is SNEGSKA (reference sequence). CDR3: CSARDAAPSGTYEQYF. As DNA, the CDR3 is TGCAGTGCTAGAGACGCGGCCCCTAGCGGGACCTACGAGCAGTACTTC.

The rearrangement links TRBV10-2 to TRBJ2-7; D is possibly TRBD2 (5 bases). The V and J ends lost 0 bases and 3 bases respectively, with 12 bases between them. CDR3 size: 15 residues. Germline CDR1 is WSHSY and CDR2 is SAAADI. The CDR3 DNA follows: TGCGCCAGCAGTGAGTCGATGCGGGCTAGCTACGAGCAGTACTTC. Encoded protein: CASSESMRASYEQYF.

This rearrangement joins TRBV4-1 to TRBJ2-5, with TRBD2 matching over 8 bases. The V gene's germline CDR1 is MGHRA and CDR2 YSYEKL. CDR3 length: 16 residues. Trimming took 6 bases from V and 4 from J; bases not matched to a gene: 13. CDR3 DNA: TGCGCCAGCAGACCCAGTATGGCGGGAGGATCAGAGACCCAGTACTTC. This codes for CASRPSMAGGSETQYF.

The chain recombines TRBV29-1 with TRBJ2-2; D is perhaps TRBD1 or TRBD2 (7 bases each). Germline values: CDR1 SQVTM, CDR2 ANQGSEA. Trimming took off 6 bases at V and 2 bases at J, with 16 bases between the two ends. The CDR3 loop spans 15 amino acids. The CDR3 nucleotides are TGCAGCGTACGTGGGAGGGGGCCTAACACCGGGGAGCTGTTTTTT. Translation gives CSVRGRGPNTGELFF.

CDR3 nucleotides: TGCAGTGCTAGCTTGACAGCAGGCTATGGCTACACCTTC. Translation: CSASLTAGYGYTF. The gene calls are TRBV20-1 and TRBJ1-2; weak D call: TRBD1 (5 bases). The CDR3 is 13 residues long. V lost 3 bases and J 4 bases, leaving 12 bases between the germline ends. CDR1 is DFQATT and CDR2 is SNEGSKA in the germline V gene (reference sequence).

The chain combines TRBV5-1 with TRBJ1-1; D is undetermined. Trimming stripped 4 bases from V and 5 bases from J, with 15 bases between. Germline loops: CDR1 SGHRS, CDR2 YFSETQ. This CDR3 has 14 residues. The DNA for the CDR3 is TGCGCCAGCAGCCCGTCCCCGGTGGATACTGAAGCTTTCTTT. This sequence encodes CASSPSPVDTEAFF.

Comment on this clonotype: One junction end does not reproduce the germline sequence, and a read error may be involved. The rearrangement links TRBV6-2 or TRBV6-3 to TRBJ1-5, with a tentative D call TRBD1 (6 bases). CDR1 and CDR2 (germline): MNHEY, SVGEGT. The CDR3 has 13 amino acids. The CDR3 bases are TGTGCCAGCAGTGACTCGTCCAGGGGGCCCCAGCATTTT. It codes for CASSDSSRGPQHF.

The J gene is TRBJ2-7, the V gene TRBV15, with a weak D call TRBD1 (6 bases). V lost 5 bases to trimming and J lost 4 bases, with 9 bases between them. Germline V CDR1 and CDR2: LNHNV, YYDKDF (reference sequence). The CDR3 is made up of 12 amino acids. The chain's CDR3 is CATSRDMYEQYF. The DNA of the CDR3 is TGTGCCACCAGCCGGGACATGTACGAGCAGTACTTC.

This clonotype has ten or more counts. The genes are TRBV2 and TRBJ1-2; D gene uncertain. The V and J ends lost 5 bases and 7 bases respectively, with 11 bases between them. Germline assignment: CDR1 SNHLY and CDR2 FYNNEI. This CDR3 is built from 12 residues. CDR3 nucleotides: TGTGCCAGCAGTTCCCGCGTAGGTGGCTACACCTTC. This codes for CASSSRVGGYTF.

This chain links TRBV27 with TRBJ1-1, with 7 bases identical to TRBD1. Trimming removed 4 bases from V and 8 bases from J; junction bases left unmatched: 13. This CDR3 is built from 15 residues. The germline gives CDR1 MNHEY, CDR2 SMNVEV (reference sequence). CDR3 DNA: TGTGCCAGCAGTTCCACACTCAGGGGGGTGGGGGAAGCTTTCTTT. It translates to CASSSTLRGVGEAFF.

This clonotype was counted ten times or more. The gene calls are TRBV11-2 and TRBJ2-7; 9 bases fit TRBD2. Per germline, CDR1 SGHAT and CDR2 FQNNGV. Losses at the gene ends were 0 bases for V and 4 bases for J; bases not matched to a gene: 4. There are 15 residues in the CDR3. This chain's CDR3 is CASSLDAGGIYEQYF. CDR3 DNA sequence: TGTGCCAGCAGCTTAGATGCGGGAGGGATATACGAGCAGTACTTC.

The chain combines TRBV7-2 with TRBJ1-1; no clear D. This CDR3 is 15 amino acids long. Per the germline V gene, CDR1 is SGHTA and CDR2 is FQGNSA. The V gene lost 2 bases and the J gene lost 6 bases, with 16 bases spanning the gap. CDR3 DNA: TGTGCCAGCAGCTTACTGGATCCATCGCGGGCTGAAGCTTTCTTT. Amino acid sequence: CASSLLDPSRAEAFF.

This clonotype was seen at least ten times. The chain joins TRBV28 to TRBJ2-5; 10 bases match TRBD1. This CDR3 comprises 14 residues. The J segment lost 5 bases and the V segment lost 7 bases, leaving 7 bases of the junction unmatched. Germline CDR1 reads MDHEN; CDR2 reads SYDVKM. CDR3 loop: CASTGQGFEETQYF. The CDR3 coding sequence is TGTGCCAGCACGGGACAGGGGTTCGAGGAGACCCAGTACTTC.

This clonotype was seen many times. The chain combines TRBV5-5 with TRBJ2-6; 8 nucleotides match TRBD1. From germline, CDR1 is SGHKS and CDR2 YYEKEE (reference sequence). This CDR3 comprises 15 residues. J lost 3 bases, V lost 5 bases, and 4 bases had no gene match. As DNA, the CDR3 is TGTGCCAGCAGTCGGACAGGGAGTGGGGCCAACGTCCTGACTTTC. It specifies CASSRTGSGANVLTF.

This clonotype was seen at least ten times. This chain links TRBV20-1 with TRBJ2-5; D ambiguous. V was cut by 3 bases and J by 5 bases, with 19 bases left in between. The CDR3 is made up of 15 amino acids. Germline V CDR1 and CDR2: DFQATT, SNEGSKA (reference sequence). Here the CDR3 reads CSARDEYLPRETQYF. The CDR3 region has the DNA TGCAGTGCTAGGGACGAGTATCTTCCCCGCGAGACCCAGTACTTC.